This T cell receptor beta chain stems from a study of blood T cell repertoires in COVID-19. Profiling relied on immunoSEQ multiplex PCR, and the TCRdb table lists in-frame clones only, not all of them. Among around 86,000 clones, around 85% were seen once, and the ten largest hold more than 30%. Germline lookup yields CDR1 LGHDT and CDR2 YNNKEL (reference sequence). V lost 1 base and J lost 6; bases outside the gene matches: 4. The CDR3 consists of 16 residues. Sequencing was performed on peripheral blood. The source of this sequence is a man of 80 years or more with acute or convalescent COVID-19. The chain couples TRBV3-1 (or the pseudogene TRBV3-2) to TRBJ2-5; 14 nucleotides match TRBD2. CDR3: CASSQGGLAGVQTQYF. For the CDR3, the DNA is TGTGCCAGCAGCCAAGGGGGACTAGCGGGAGTCCAGACCCAGTACTTC.